Below are 14 T cell receptor beta chains sequenced from a single sample in a study of response to subunit inactivated influenza vaccine. TCRdb reprocessed the RT-PCR reads with MiXCR, giving one entry per CDR3 protein. The sample records more than 400,000 distinct CDR3 sequences, about 10% being singletons. Sample: PBMCs from blood, taken 35 to 45 days after vaccination. These receptors originate from a man in his fifties or sixties who received an inactivated influenza vaccine.

This clonotype was counted a few times. The gene calls are TRBV9 and TRBJ2-5, with TRBD1 matching 8 bases. The CDR3 covers 17 residues. J gave up 4 bases and V 4 bases, and 15 bases lay outside the gene matches. Germline V gene sequence: CDR1 SGDLS, CDR2 YYNGEE. CDR3 bases: TGTGCCAGCAGCTCAGGGGCAGGGGGCCATGGAGTAGAGACCCAGTACTTC. Translation: CASSSGAGGHGVETQYF.

The chain joins TRBV20-1 to TRBJ2-1, with a possible D match to TRBD2 (6 bases). The germline V gene encodes CDR1 DFQATT and CDR2 SNEGSKA (reference sequence). CDR3 length: 12 amino acids. Trimming removed 3 bases from V and 10 bases from J, with 13 bases in between. In DNA, the CDR3 is TGCAGTGCTAGTAGGGGACTCCAAGAGCAGTTCTTC. Translating gives CSASRGLQEQFF.

The sample holds a few counts of this clonotype. V is TRBV30 and J is TRBJ2-5; 12 bases agree with TRBD1. Germline values: CDR1 GTSNPN, CDR2 SVGIG (reference sequence). CDR3 length: 15 amino acids. V lost 5 bases, J lost 5 bases, and 9 bases stayed unmatched. The CDR3 region is CAWGDRGRMGETQYF. CDR3 coding DNA: TGTGCCTGGGGGGACAGGGGGCGGATGGGCGAGACCCAGTACTTC.

This clonotype was counted ten times or more. The rearrangement uses TRBV5-1 and TRBJ2-1; TRBD2 aligns across 8 bases. CDR1 and CDR2 (germline): SGHRS, YFSETQ. J gave up 6 bases and V 4 bases, and 9 bases lay outside the gene matches. This CDR3 spans 15 amino acids. CDR3: CASSLGVAGLNEQFF. The CDR3, as DNA: TGCGCCAGCAGCCTCGGGGTAGCGGGACTCAATGAGCAGTTCTTC.

This clonotype was detected only a few times. This rearrangement joins TRBV5-1 to TRBJ1-1; D call uncertain. Trimming stripped 2 bases from V and 2 bases from J, with 16 bases between. Germline V gives CDR1 SGHRS, CDR2 YFSETQ. The CDR3 covers 16 residues. CDR3 coding DNA: TGCGCCAGCAGCTTAAGTTTAAGTCGCGCTAACACTGAAGCTTTCTTT. This codes for CASSLSLSRANTEAFF.

This clonotype was observed at least ten times. J is TRBJ2-7 and V is TRBV20-1; 9 positions agree with TRBD2. CDR3 length: 15 residues. V gave up 7 bases and J gave up 6 bases; unmatched junction bases: 16. Germline V CDR1 and CDR2: DFQATT, SNEGSKA (reference sequence). The CDR3 nucleotides read TGCAGTGGACTGCTGGGGCTAGCGGGAACGGCCGAGCAGTACTTC. Translating it yields CSGLLGLAGTAEQYF.

For this clonotype: Its ends do not fully match the called genes, so a read error is possible. The rearrangement links TRBV5-1 to TRBJ2-1; D unresolved. The CDR3 spans 12 residues. Per germline, CDR1 SGHRS and CDR2 YFSETQ. This chain's CDR3 is CASSLEGNEQIF. CDR3 bases: TGCGCCAGCAGCTTGGAGGGCAATGAGCAGATCTTC.

This clonotype was observed a few times. The chain couples TRBV6-2 or TRBV6-3 to TRBJ2-1; the D gene is possibly TRBD1 (6 bases). Per germline, CDR1 MNHEY and CDR2 SVGEGT. V lost 6 bases and J lost 2, with 8 bases in between. The CDR3 contains 13 residues. Here the CDR3 DNA reads TGTGCCAGCAGCGACAGGACCTACAATGAGCAGTTCTTC. It yields the protein CASSDRTYNEQFF.

The chain joins TRBV5-1 to TRBJ2-1, with 9 positions matching TRBD2. Germline CDR1 reads SGHRS; CDR2 reads YFSETQ. The CDR3 loop spans 15 amino acids. J gave up 6 bases and V 2 bases, and 6 bases lay outside the gene matches. CDR3 sequence: CASSLGGGEANEQFF. The CDR3 nucleotides read TGCGCCAGCAGCTTAGGCGGGGGGGAGGCCAATGAGCAGTTCTTC.

This clonotype was detected ten times or more. V usage is TRBV7-2 and J usage is TRBJ2-2; 8 bases are a match to TRBD2. The CDR3 covers 13 residues. Trimming cost V 5 bases and J 12 bases; bases outside gene matches: 8. Germline loops: CDR1 SGHTA, CDR2 FQGNSA. CDR3 residues: CASSPAGTRKLFF. The CDR3 bases are TGTGCCAGCAGCCCGGCCGGGACTAGGAAGCTGTTTTTT.

This chain connects TRBV7-9 to TRBJ2-2, with TRBD1 as a possible D gene (5 bases). Per germline, CDR1 SEHNR and CDR2 FQNEAQ (reference sequence). V lost 2 bases, J lost 7 bases, and 17 bases lay in between. This CDR3 has 16 amino acids. The CDR3 loop reads CASSLSGGRAIGELFF. CDR3 in DNA: TGTGCCAGCAGCTTATCCGGCGGCAGGGCCATCGGGGAGCTGTTTTTT.

Only a few counts were recorded for this clonotype. The chain links TRBV20-1 to TRBJ2-3; D perhaps matches TRBD2 (7 bases). The CDR3 has 16 residues. Germline V gene data show CDR1 as DFQATT and CDR2 as SNEGSKA (reference sequence). Trimming pared 0 bases from V and 2 bases from J, leaving 15 bases between. The CDR3, as DNA: TGCAGTGCTAGAGATCTACGGGGGGCCCACACAGATACGCAGTATTTT. Translated: CSARDLRGAHTDTQYF.

This clonotype was detected many times. The J gene is TRBJ2-1, the V gene TRBV7-6; the match to TRBD2 covers 10 bases. The CDR3 totals 16 residues. Germline V gene sequence: CDR1 SGHVS, CDR2 FNYEAQ. The J segment lost 2 bases and the V segment lost 5 bases, leaving 6 bases of the junction unmatched. The CDR3: CASSRASGGAYNEQFF. The CDR3 region has the DNA TGTGCCAGCAGCAGAGCTAGCGGGGGTGCCTACAATGAGCAGTTCTTC.

This clonotype was recorded at least ten times. The chain is built from TRBV6-1 and TRBJ2-5; no definite D call. V lost 6 bases and J lost 2, with 10 bases in between. Per the germline V gene, CDR1 is MNHNS and CDR2 is SASEGT. CDR3 size: 13 residues. This CDR3 reads CASRGLIQETQYF. The CDR3 bases are TGTGCCAGCAGGGGTCTTATACAAGAGACCCAGTACTTC.